A single sample is the source of the 27 T cell receptor beta chains below, sequenced in a study of PD-1 blockade in classical Hodgkin lymphoma. Data came from immunoSEQ multiplex PCR; TCRdb stores just in-frame clones and leaves some out. The sample lists 60,000 or so clones, 90% seen once, with 9.7% in the top ten. Relapse was seen in all patients after autologous stem cell transplantation, and brentuximab vedotin exposure was variable. Sequencing was performed on peripheral blood mononuclear cells (PBMCs), taken at baseline. These receptors were collected from a human donor with classical Hodgkin lymphoma.

V is TRBV6-5 and J is TRBJ1-1; the D gene is possibly TRBD1 (5 bases). V gave up 6 bases and J gave up 6 bases, with 20 bases separating them. Germline V gene data show CDR1 as MNHEY and CDR2 as SVGAGI. The CDR3 is 15 residues long. In nucleotides, the CDR3 is TGTGCCAGCAGAGGGACGGGACCCACTGGCGCTGAAGCTTTCTTT. It yields the protein CASRGTGPTGAEAFF.

The V and J genes are TRBV28 and TRBJ2-7, with no clear D. This CDR3 is built from 13 residues. CDR1 is MDHEN and CDR2 is SYDVKM in the germline V gene. V was shortened by 5 bases and J by 5 bases, with 13 bases between the two germline ends. CDR3 sequence reads: CASSPRANDEQYF. As DNA, the CDR3 is TGTGCCAGCAGTCCCCGGGCCAATGACGAGCAGTACTTC. The full variable domain, rest sourced from reference TRBV28 and TRBJ2-7, is DVKVTQSSRYLVKRTGEKVFLECVQDMDHENMFWYRQDPGLGLRLIYFSYDVKMKEKGDIPEGYSVSREKKERFSLILESASTNQTSMYLCASSPRANDEQYFGPGTRLTVT.

J is TRBJ2-6 and V is TRBV18; D is unresolved. Trimming left V 3 bases short and J 0 bases short, with 12 bases between. CDR3 length equals 17 residues. CDR1 KGHSH and CDR2 LQKENI come from the germline V gene. CDR3 loop: CASSPYSANSGANVLTF. Written as DNA, the CDR3 is TGTGCCAGCTCACCTTACAGCGCGAACTCTGGGGCCAACGTCCTGACTTTC.

The rearrangement links TRBV14 to TRBJ1-1, with D uncertain. The CDR3 extends over 13 amino acids. Trimming shortened V by 2 bases and J by 6 bases, and 10 bases separated the two germline ends. CDR1 and CDR2 (germline): SGHDN, FVKESK. CDR3 DNA: TGTGCCAGCAGCCAATTTTTGTGGGCTGAAGCTTTCTTT. Translation: CASSQFLWAEAFF.

CDR3 region: CASSQRAGISYNEQFF. CDR3 DNA sequence: TGCGCCAGCAGCCAAAGAGCGGGAATCTCCTACAATGAGCAGTTCTTC. This rearrangement joins TRBV4-1 to TRBJ2-1; 7 nucleotides line up with TRBD2. Germline V gene sequence: CDR1 MGHRA, CDR2 YSYEKL. V shed 2 bases, J shed 0 bases, and the junction held 4 bases outside the gene matches. The CDR3 is 16 residues long.

The V call is TRBV5-6, the J call TRBJ2-7; D may be TRBD1 (5 bases). V lost 0 bases to trimming and J lost 3 bases, with 10 bases between them. CDR3 size: 14 residues. Germline V gives CDR1 SGHDT, CDR2 YYEEEE. The CDR3 here is CASSLGRAHYEQYF. CDR3 nucleotides: TGTGCCAGCAGCTTGGGCAGGGCACACTACGAGCAGTACTTC.

The chain recombines TRBV7-2 with TRBJ1-2; D remains ambiguous. Trimming stripped 2 bases from V and 5 bases from J, with 12 bases between. The CDR3 has 14 residues. The V gene's germline CDR1 is SGHTA and CDR2 FQGNSA. The CDR3 region is CASSLRLAGYGYTF. For the CDR3, the DNA is TGTGCCAGCAGCTTAAGGCTGGCAGGATATGGCTACACCTTC.

This chain connects TRBV11-2 to TRBJ2-1, with 13 nucleotides matching TRBD2. The CDR3 loop spans 15 amino acids. Germline CDR1 SGHAT, CDR2 FQNNGV. V was pared by 3 bases and J by 6 bases, with 2 bases of the junction left unmatched. DNA for the CDR3: TGTGCCAGCAGCTTCGGACTAGCGGGAGTCAATGAGCAGTTCTTC. Translation: CASSFGLAGVNEQFF.

This clone is a singleton in its sample. V is TRBV7-3 and J is TRBJ2-1; tentative D call: TRBD2 (6 bases). Trimming shortened V by 2 bases and J by 4 bases, and 12 bases separated the two germline ends. The germline V gene encodes CDR1 SGHTA and CDR2 FQGTGA. CDR3 size: 15 residues. CDR3 DNA sequence: TGTGCCAGCAGCTTACGGCGGGAAGGATACAATGAGCAGTTCTTC. It translates to CASSLRREGYNEQFF.

This rearrangement joins TRBV7-8 to TRBJ2-5, with a tentative D call TRBD2 (6 bases). Trimming pared 2 bases from V and 5 bases from J, leaving 6 bases between. This CDR3 is built from 12 residues. Looked up from germline, CDR1 is SGHVS and CDR2 is FQNEAQ. The DNA of the CDR3 is TGTGCCAGCAGCTTACGGGGGGAGACCCAGTACTTC. Translated, it gives CASSLRGETQYF. The full variable domain, rest sourced from reference TRBV7-8 and TRBJ2-5, is GAGVSQSPRYKVAKRGQDVALRCDPISGHVSLFWYQQALGQGPEFLTYFQNEAQLDKSGLPSDRFFAERPEGSVSTLKIQRTQQEDSAVYLCASSLRGETQYFGPGTRLLVL.

This chain links TRBV2 with TRBJ2-2, with D perhaps matching TRBD2 (5 bases). Between the trimmed V and J ends, which lost 2 bases and 4 bases, there was a span of 8 bases. The CDR3 length is 14 residues. Looked up from germline, CDR1 is SNHLY and CDR2 is FYNNEI. CDR3 in amino acids: CASSELAGTGELFF. CDR3 coding DNA: TGTGCCAGCAGTGAATTGGCGGGCACCGGGGAGCTGTTTTTT.

V and J are TRBV2 and TRBJ1-5; 7 bases map to TRBD1. Germline-derived CDR1 and CDR2 are SNHLY and FYNNEI. The CDR3 length is 15 residues. J was trimmed by 1 base and V by 6 bases; bases with no gene match: 6. The CDR3 DNA follows: TGTGCCAGCAGGCTAACAGGGGTCAGCAATCAGCCCCAGCATTTT. Amino acids: CASRLTGVSNQPQHF.

This chain connects TRBV7-9 to TRBJ1-2, with D perhaps TRBD1 (5 bases). This CDR3 region has 15 residues. Germline V gene sequence: CDR1 SEHNR, CDR2 FQNEAQ (reference sequence). The V end was cut by 6 bases, the J end by 7 bases, with 21 bases between. The CDR3 loop reads CASSLEKGRELGYTF. The CDR3 DNA sequence: TGTGCCAGCAGTCTAGAGAAGGGCAGGGAGCTTGGCTACACCTTC.

This rearrangement joins TRBV27 to TRBJ1-1; 9 bases agree with TRBD1. Germline loops: CDR1 MNHEY, CDR2 SMNVEV (reference sequence). This CDR3 contains 13 residues. V trimming: 6 bases; J trimming: 10 bases; junction bases outside the gene matches: 9. CDR3 sequence: CASRLRTGVLAFF. The CDR3 DNA reads as TGTGCCAGCAGACTCCGGACAGGGGTTCTAGCTTTCTTT.

V is TRBV6-5 and J is TRBJ2-2, with a tentative D call TRBD1 (5 bases). Germline-derived CDR1 and CDR2 are MNHEY and SVGAGI. The germline V and J ends were trimmed by 6 bases and 5 bases, with 10 bases remaining between them. The CDR3 is 13 amino acids. The CDR3 reads CASREAGTGELFF. The CDR3 DNA reads as TGTGCCAGCAGGGAAGCAGGGACCGGGGAGCTGTTTTTT.

The rearrangement uses TRBV6-1 and TRBJ1-2; 7 bases map to TRBD1. The V and J ends lost 4 bases and 7 bases, in that order; junction bases with no gene match: 9. CDR3 length equals 14 residues. Per germline, CDR1 MNHNS and CDR2 SASEGT. The CDR3 DNA sequence: TGTGCCAGCAGTGGGGAGAGGGGGCTTGGTGGCTACACCTTC. Translation gives CASSGERGLGGYTF.

The chain combines TRBV6-1 with TRBJ2-7, with TRBD2 matching over 9 bases. Germline V gives CDR1 MNHNS, CDR2 SASEGT. J gave up 4 bases and V 6 bases, and 7 bases lay outside the gene matches. CDR3 length: 14 amino acids. The chain's CDR3 is CASSPLAGDYEQYF. DNA of the CDR3: TGTGCCAGCAGCCCACTAGCGGGCGATTACGAGCAGTACTTC.

This chain uses TRBV7-9 with TRBJ2-3, with 10 bases identical to TRBD2. After removal of 3 bases from V and 4 bases from J, the junction contained 7 bases not matched to a gene. CDR1 and CDR2 from the germline V gene are SEHNR and FQNEAQ (reference sequence). This CDR3 region has 16 residues. CDR3: CASSFGSGRAPDTQYF. CDR3 DNA sequence: TGTGCCAGCAGCTTCGGGAGCGGGAGGGCCCCAGATACGCAGTATTTT.

The chain joins TRBV2 to TRBJ2-5, with unresolved D. Per the germline V gene, CDR1 is SNHLY and CDR2 is FYNNEI. Trimming stripped 7 bases from V and 4 bases from J, with 10 bases between. This CDR3 has 12 residues. The CDR3 DNA follows: TGTGCCAGCAAAGGGAATGGAGAGACCCAGTACTTC. It is translated as CASKGNGETQYF.

The gene calls are TRBV2 and TRBJ2-1, with 12 bases aligning to TRBD2. This CDR3 region has 19 residues. Per germline, CDR1 SNHLY and CDR2 FYNNEI. V lost 2 bases to trimming and J lost 10 bases; unmatched junction nucleotides: 18. CDR3 protein: CASSEPEPEPTSGSWEQFF. CDR3 nucleotide sequence: TGTGCCAGCAGTGAACCTGAACCCGAACCGACTAGCGGGAGCTGGGAGCAGTTCTTC.

With regard to this clone: This specimen includes other DNA sequences encoding the same CDR3. The chain employs TRBV29-1 and TRBJ2-1; 8 positions match TRBD2. Per the germline V gene, CDR1 is SQVTM and CDR2 is ANQGSEA. This CDR3 comprises 16 residues. The ends lost 4 bases at V and 2 bases at J; junction bases unmatched: 10. CDR3 DNA: TGCAGCGTTGGGGCGACCGCGGGAGGCCCCTACAATGAGCAGTTCTTC. Its translation: CSVGATAGGPYNEQFF.

The sample holds a few counts of this clone. The chain is built from TRBV6-5 and TRBJ2-1; D remains ambiguous. The CDR3 runs 14 residues. V dropped 4 bases and J dropped 5 bases, with 12 bases sitting between them. CDR1 and CDR2 from the germline V gene are MNHEY and SVGAGI. The CDR3 reads CASSFRHVNNEQFF. In nucleotides, the CDR3 is TGTGCCAGCAGTTTCCGACACGTAAACAATGAGCAGTTCTTC.

The rearrangement uses TRBV5-4 and TRBJ2-2, with D possibly called TRBD1 or TRBD2 (6 bases each). Germline CDR1 is SGHNT and CDR2 is YYREEE (reference sequence). The CDR3 totals 15 residues. The V gene lost 3 bases and the J gene lost 5 bases, with 14 bases spanning the gap. DNA for the CDR3: TGTGCCAGCAGCTCTTGGGGGCGGGGAACCGGGGAGCTGTTTTTT. Its protein product is CASSSWGRGTGELFF.

The gene calls are TRBV6-5 and TRBJ2-3, with D perhaps TRBD1 (5 bases). The germline CDR1 and CDR2 sequences are MNHEY and SVGAGI. There are 15 residues in the CDR3. The V end was cut by 4 bases, the J end by 2 bases, with 13 bases between. The CDR3 region is CASSLVRTHTDTQYF. CDR3 sequence (DNA): TGTGCCAGCAGTTTAGTAAGGACACACACAGATACGCAGTATTTT.

The chain uses TRBV7-2 and TRBJ1-6; the D is unclear. Trimming cost V 1 base and J 0 bases, with 10 bases left between them. This CDR3 is built from 17 residues. In germline, CDR1 is SGHTA, CDR2 FQGNSA. The DNA for the CDR3 is TGTGCCAGCAGCTTAGGGGCAGAGAGCTCCTATAATTCACCCCTCCACTTT. Its protein is CASSLGAESSYNSPLHF.

This chain connects TRBV19 to TRBJ2-6; 8 bases align to TRBD1. After removal of 6 bases from V and 2 bases from J, the junction contained 15 bases not matched to a gene. CDR1 is LNHDA, CDR2 SQIVND, per germline (reference sequence). The CDR3 spans 19 residues. The DNA of the CDR3 is TGTGCCAGTAGCCCGTGGGGCGGACAGGGCGGAACTGGGGCCAACGTCCTGACTTTC. This encodes CASSPWGGQGGTGANVLTF.

The V call is TRBV20-1, the J call TRBJ2-3; tentative D call: TRBD2 (6 bases). Germline CDR1 is DFQATT and CDR2 is SNEGSKA (reference sequence). Trimming took 6 bases from V and 7 from J, leaving 11 bases between them. This CDR3 comprises 11 residues. The CDR3 loop is CSAPTSYTQYF. CDR3 DNA: TGCAGTGCCCCGACTAGTTATACGCAGTATTTT.